These 18 T cell receptor beta chains share one sample of origin, sequenced in a study of T cell repertoires in cytomegalovirus infection. From the reads, TCRdb called clonotypes with MiXCR, one entry per CDR3 protein. The sample holds about 740,000 distinct CDR3 sequences, about a third seen once. What was sequenced was PBMCs. The receptors were sampled from a human donor in good health (CMV status not recorded). Some clones in this sample may be carry-over from other donors' samples.

This clonotype was counted between two and nine times. The chain links TRBV11-3 to TRBJ2-2; 8 bases fit TRBD2. Germline CDR1 is SGHNT and CDR2 is YENEEA. V was pared by 2 bases and J by 6 bases, with 5 bases of the junction left unmatched. The CDR3 spans 15 residues. CDR3 nucleotides: TGTGCCAGCAGCTTACGGTCGGGGGGGGCCGGGGAGCTGTTTTTT. Encoded protein: CASSLRSGGAGELFF.

This clonotype has just a few counts. V gene TRBV24-1 combines with J gene TRBJ2-7, with 8 positions matching TRBD1. CDR1 is KGHDR, CDR2 SFDVKD, per germline. This CDR3 contains 15 residues. Trimming removed 5 bases from V and 5 bases from J; junction bases left unmatched: 10. Here the CDR3 DNA reads TGTGCCACCAGTGTTGGACAGGGAGGTTCCCACGAGCAGTACTTC. This sequence encodes CATSVGQGGSHEQYF.

V gene TRBV7-9 combines with J gene TRBJ1-4; 7 nucleotides match TRBD1. V gave up 0 bases and J gave up 7 bases; unmatched junction bases: 5. This CDR3 contains 15 residues. Germline V CDR1 and CDR2: SEHNR, FQNEAQ (reference sequence). In DNA, the CDR3 is TGTGCCAGCAGCTTAGCTACAGGGGATGGTGAAAAACTGTTTTTT. It is translated as CASSLATGDGEKLFF.

The chain uses TRBV15 and TRBJ1-1; D ambiguous. Germline V gives CDR1 LNHNV, CDR2 YYDKDF (reference sequence). Trimming removed 5 bases from V and 2 bases from J, with 15 bases in between. The CDR3 sequence is 15 residues long. CDR3 loop: CATSALDGYNTEAFF. The DNA for the CDR3 is TGTGCCACCAGCGCCCTTGATGGGTACAACACTGAAGCTTTCTTT.

This clonotype was recorded a few times. This chain joins TRBV18 and TRBJ2-4, with TRBD2 matching over 10 bases. This CDR3 has 20 amino acids. Per germline, CDR1 KGHSH and CDR2 LQKENI. V shed 2 bases, J shed 0 bases, and the junction held 13 bases outside the gene matches. The CDR3 reads CASSPTVTSGWAVAKNIQYF. The CDR3 nucleotides read TGTGCCAGCTCACCAACCGTGACTAGCGGGTGGGCTGTAGCCAAAAACATTCAGTACTTC.

The V call is TRBV6-6, the J call TRBJ2-1, with 8 bases identical to TRBD2. Germline V gene lookup returns CDR1 MNHNY and CDR2 SVGAGI (reference sequence). This CDR3 has 16 residues. The V and J ends lost 4 bases and 7 bases, in that order; junction bases with no gene match: 12. For the CDR3, the DNA is TGTGCCAGCAGTTGGGAGTTAGCGGGAACGTCAAATGAGCAGTTCTTC. Encoded protein: CASSWELAGTSNEQFF.

On this clonotype: Its ends do not fully match the called genes, so a read error is possible. The J gene is TRBJ2-4, the V gene TRBV15, with D tentatively TRBD1 (5 bases). Germline assignment: CDR1 LNHNV and CDR2 YYDKDF (reference sequence). The CDR3 consists of 17 residues. For the CDR3, the DNA is TGTGCCGCCAGCAGAGATGGGGCAGGAGTTTACAAAAACATTCAGTACTTC. Its translation: CAASRDGAGVYKNIQYF.

The chain combines TRBV5-6 with TRBJ2-3; tentative D call: TRBD2 (6 bases). Looked up from germline, CDR1 is SGHDT and CDR2 is YYEEEE. The CDR3 extends over 15 amino acids. Deletions cut 6 bases from V and 2 bases from J, with 16 bases between. The DNA of the CDR3 is TGTGCCAGCAAATCAGGGTTGCGGGACACAGATACGCAGTATTTT. Translated: CASKSGLRDTDTQYF.

The chain recombines TRBV19 with TRBJ2-3; no firm D call. The CDR3 is made up of 16 amino acids. Trimming took 7 bases from V and 0 from J, leaving 17 bases between them. Germline CDR1 is LNHDA and CDR2 is SQIVND (reference sequence). The CDR3 is CASTIRYSTSTDTQYF. CDR3 sequence (DNA): TGTGCCAGTACCATTCGATACTCGACTAGCACAGATACGCAGTATTTT.

V and J are TRBV11-2 and TRBJ1-4, with D tentatively TRBD1 (5 bases). The CDR3 is 15 amino acids. The V gene lost 3 bases and the J gene lost 7 bases, with 15 bases spanning the gap. Germline values: CDR1 SGHAT, CDR2 FQNNGV. DNA of the CDR3: TGTGCCAGCAGCTTCGAGGGCAGGGTGGGTGAAAAACTGTTTTTT. Its translation is CASSFEGRVGEKLFF. The whole variable domain, remainder taken from reference TRBV11-2 and TRBJ1-4, is EAGVAQSPRYKIIEKRQSVAFWCNPISGHATLYWYQQILGQGPKLLIQFQNNGVVDDSQLPKDRFSAERLKGVDSTLKIQPAKLEDSAVYLCASSFEGRVGEKLFFGSGTQLSVL.

Details on this clonotype: The junction and the germline gene differ at one end; a read error may be behind it. The gene calls are TRBV5-1 and TRBJ1-3; the D is unclear. CDR3 length: 15 amino acids. CDR1 is SGHRS and CDR2 is YFSETQ in the germline V gene. CDR3 loop: CASSSHGGSGNTINF. CDR3 in DNA: TGCGCCAGCAGCTCCCACGGTGGGTCTGGAAACACCATAAATTTT.

J is TRBJ2-7 and V is TRBV6-6, with 8 bases fitting TRBD1. Looked up from germline, CDR1 is MNHNY and CDR2 is SVGAGI (reference sequence). V gave up 5 bases and J gave up 2 bases; unmatched junction bases: 5. The CDR3 has 14 residues. The CDR3 DNA reads TGTGCCAGCAGTGACCGGACAGGGACCTACGAGCAGTACTTC. It encodes CASSDRTGTYEQYF.

On this clonotype itself: A read error may account for a junction end that differs from germline. The CDR3, as DNA: TGTGCCAGCAGCCCTGCCAGGACAGGGAGGGCGGTGTCCTTC. Protein: CASSPARTGRAVSF. The chain employs TRBV14 and TRBJ2-7, with D possibly being TRBD1 (8 bases). CDR1 and CDR2 (germline): SGHDN, FVKESK. The CDR3 has 14 amino acids.

The chain employs TRBV4-2 and TRBJ1-2; D is perhaps TRBD1 (5 bases). Trimming left V 1 base short and J 5 bases short, with 17 bases between. CDR1 LGHNA and CDR2 YNFKEQ come from the germline V gene. This CDR3 is built from 16 residues. CDR3 in amino acids: CASSQALTGTEYGYTF. The CDR3 DNA follows: TGTGCCAGCAGCCAAGCTTTGACCGGGACGGAATATGGCTACACCTTC.

A word on this clonotype: Germline is not matched at one junction end, which may reflect a read error. The chain combines TRBV11-2 with TRBJ1-6; D is unclear. The germline V gene encodes CDR1 SGHAT and CDR2 FQNNGV. This CDR3 has 15 amino acids. The CDR3 region has the DNA TGTTCCAGCAGCTTAGAGAGCTCCTATAATTCACCCCTCCACTTT. This translates into CSSSLESSYNSPLHF.

The chain carries TRBV12-3 or TRBV12-4 and TRBJ1-6; 8 bases agree with TRBD1. The CDR3 is 14 residues long. Trimming removed 6 bases from V and 6 bases from J; junction bases left unmatched: 4. As DNA, the CDR3 is TGTGCCAGCAGACACGACAGGGGTAATTCACCCCTCCACTTT. This encodes CASRHDRGNSPLHF.

The rearrangement joins TRBV20-1 to TRBJ1-5, with unresolved D. Germline CDR1 and CDR2: DFQATT and SNEGSKA (reference sequence). The CDR3 has 12 amino acids. V shed 4 bases and J shed 5 bases, with 9 bases lying between them. CDR3 sequence: CSAIGSHQPQHF. CDR3 sequence (DNA): TGCAGTGCTATTGGGAGTCATCAGCCCCAGCATTTT.

This clonotype was detected a few times. This chain links TRBV28 with TRBJ2-5, with TRBD2 matching over 11 bases. Germline lookup yields CDR1 MDHEN and CDR2 SYDVKM. The CDR3 is 17 amino acids. Unmatched junction bases numbered 8, after V lost 3 bases and J lost 2 bases. CDR3 residues: CASSFPLAGGLQETQYF. The CDR3 DNA sequence: TGTGCCAGCAGTTTTCCGCTAGCGGGGGGACTACAAGAGACCCAGTACTTC.